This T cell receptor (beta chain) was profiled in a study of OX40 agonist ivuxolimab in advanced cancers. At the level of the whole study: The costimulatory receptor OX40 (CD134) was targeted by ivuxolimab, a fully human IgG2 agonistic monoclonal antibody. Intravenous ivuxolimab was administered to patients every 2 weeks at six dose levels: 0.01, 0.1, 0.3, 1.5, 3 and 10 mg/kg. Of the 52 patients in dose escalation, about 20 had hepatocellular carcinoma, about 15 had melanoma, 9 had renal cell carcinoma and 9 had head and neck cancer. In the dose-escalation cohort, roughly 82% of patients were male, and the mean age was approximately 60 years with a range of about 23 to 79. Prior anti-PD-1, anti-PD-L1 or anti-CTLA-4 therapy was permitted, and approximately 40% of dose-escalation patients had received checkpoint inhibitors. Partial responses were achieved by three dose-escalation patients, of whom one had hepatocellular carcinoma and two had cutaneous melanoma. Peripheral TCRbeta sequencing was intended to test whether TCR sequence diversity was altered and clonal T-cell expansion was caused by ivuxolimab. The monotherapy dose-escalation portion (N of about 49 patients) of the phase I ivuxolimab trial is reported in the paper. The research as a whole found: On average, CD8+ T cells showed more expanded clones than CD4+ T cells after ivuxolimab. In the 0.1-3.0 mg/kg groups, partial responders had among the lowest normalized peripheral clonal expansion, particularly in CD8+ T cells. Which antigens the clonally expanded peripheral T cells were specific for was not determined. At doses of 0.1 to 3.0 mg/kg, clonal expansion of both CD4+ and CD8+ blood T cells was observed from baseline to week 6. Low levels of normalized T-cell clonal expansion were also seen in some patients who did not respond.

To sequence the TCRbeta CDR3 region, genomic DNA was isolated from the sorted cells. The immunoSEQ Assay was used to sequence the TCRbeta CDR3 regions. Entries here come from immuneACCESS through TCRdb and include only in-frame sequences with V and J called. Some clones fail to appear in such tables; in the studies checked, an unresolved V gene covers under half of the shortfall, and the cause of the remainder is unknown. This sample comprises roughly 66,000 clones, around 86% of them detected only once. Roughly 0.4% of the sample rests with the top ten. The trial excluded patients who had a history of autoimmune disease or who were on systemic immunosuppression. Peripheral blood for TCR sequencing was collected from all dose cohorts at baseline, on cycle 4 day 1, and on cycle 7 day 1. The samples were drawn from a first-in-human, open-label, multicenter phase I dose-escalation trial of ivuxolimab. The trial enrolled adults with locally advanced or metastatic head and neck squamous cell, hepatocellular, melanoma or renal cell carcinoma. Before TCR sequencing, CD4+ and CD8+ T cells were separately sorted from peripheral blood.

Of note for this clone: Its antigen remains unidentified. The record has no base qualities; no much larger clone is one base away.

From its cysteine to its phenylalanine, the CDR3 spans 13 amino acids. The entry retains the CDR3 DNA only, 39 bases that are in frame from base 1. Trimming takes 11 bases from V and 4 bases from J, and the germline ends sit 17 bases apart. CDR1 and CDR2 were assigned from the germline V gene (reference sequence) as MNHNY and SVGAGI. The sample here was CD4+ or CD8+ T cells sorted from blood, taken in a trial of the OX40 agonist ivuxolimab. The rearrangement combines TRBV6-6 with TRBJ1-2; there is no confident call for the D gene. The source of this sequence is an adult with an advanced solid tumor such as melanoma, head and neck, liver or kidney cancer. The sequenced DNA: TGTGCCGGCGGAGGCCAACCCTTCTATGGCTACACCTTC. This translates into CAGGGQPFYGYTF.